Following are 21 T cell receptor beta chains from one sample sequenced in a study of T cell clonality in common variable immunodeficiency. TCRdb keeps only in-frame clones here, not all; method: immunoSEQ multiplex PCR. This sample carries 50,000 to 65,000 clones and no singletons, and roughly 0.83% goes to the top ten. The sequencing sample was made of peripheral blood mononuclear cells. The receptors derive from a person aged 18 to 70 in good health.

This clone showed up many times. The part of the CDR3 DNA that was read is TGCAGTGCTAGATCCAGTTGGACTGAA. Protein: CSARSSWTE. The full CDR3 sequence reads CSARSSWTEAFF. V usage is TRBV20-1 and J usage is TRBJ1-1; D is ambiguous. The DNA ends 3 residues before the CDR3 does, and the rest of the CDR3 is filled in from the germline J gene. CDR1 and CDR2 from the germline V gene are DFQATT and SNEGSKA (reference sequence). Trimming took 2 bases from V and 5 from J, leaving 9 bases between them. This CDR3 spans 12 amino acids.

This clone was recorded at least ten times. The CDR3 end falls 3 residues outside the read, so it is completed with the germline J gene. The genes are TRBV2 and TRBJ2-4; perhaps TRBD2 as D (6 bases). Germline lookup yields CDR1 SNHLY and CDR2 FYNNEI. The CDR3 runs to 18 residues. Trimming stripped 0 bases from V and 3 bases from J, with 18 bases between. The covered CDR3 bases are TGTGCCAGCAGTGAAGCGCTTCTCAGGGTGGGGGGCAAAAACATT. Encoded protein: CASSEALLRVGGKNI. The CDR3 in its entirety is CASSEALLRVGGKNIQYF.

In its sample, this clone was seen many times. The junction shows a germline mismatch at one end, possibly a read error. Read sequence stops 3 residues before the CDR3 end, and the germline J gene provides the missing end. This sequence joins TRBV4-2 and TRBJ1-4; 7 bases map to TRBD1. Germline V CDR1 and CDR2: LGHNA, YNFKEQ. There are 15 residues in the CDR3. CDR3 bases read: TGCGCCAGCAGCCACTCGACAGGGCGTAATGAAAAA. Its protein product is CASSHSTGRNEK. Given in full, the CDR3 is CASSHSTGRNEKLFF.

This clone was recorded many times. Coverage ceases 3 residues before the CDR3 finishes, and the germline J gene fills in the end. This chain links TRBV6-2 or TRBV6-3 with TRBJ2-3, with D maybe TRBD2 (6 bases). The length of the CDR3 is 15 residues. The V end was cut by 7 bases, the J end by 2 bases, with 16 bases between. Germline-derived CDR1 and CDR2 are MNHEY and SVGEGT. CDR3 bases read: TGTGCCAGCACGTTGGCAGGGAGGTCCACAGATACG. This sequence encodes CASTLAGRSTDT. The entire CDR3 is CASTLAGRSTDTQYF.

This clone was observed at least ten times. The CDR3 extends 3 residues past the end of the read, so its final part is completed from the germline J gene. This sequence joins TRBV7-9 and TRBJ2-7, with 11 bases fitting TRBD2. The CDR3 is 15 amino acids. Per germline, CDR1 SEHNR and CDR2 FQNEAQ (reference sequence). V was clipped by 4 bases and J by 3 bases; unmatched bases: 5. CDR3 DNA (partial): TGTGCCAGCAGCTCTCCGACTAGCGGGAACTACGAG. This sequence encodes CASSSPTSGNYE. Given in full, the CDR3 is CASSSPTSGNYEQYF.

The table lists this clone with many counts. The sequenced fragment ends 3 residues before the CDR3 boundary, so the rest is inferred from the germline J gene. The chain carries TRBV5-1 and TRBJ1-2, with D possibly TRBD1 on 5 matching bases. Per germline, CDR1 SGHRS and CDR2 YFSETQ. This CDR3 region has 15 residues. V was clipped by 3 bases and J by 5 bases, with 17 bases between them. The CDR3 sequence is CASSSDGREGYGYTF. The CDR3 DNA, read in part, is TGCGCCAGCAGCTCGGACGGCAGGGAGGGTTATGGC.

This clone was seen many times. Sequencing ends 3 residues short of the CDR3 end; the germline J gene provides the rest. V is TRBV20-1 and J is TRBJ2-7; 8 positions agree with TRBD2. The CDR3 has 14 residues. Germline CDR1 reads DFQATT; CDR2 reads SNEGSKA (reference sequence). After removal of 0 bases from V and 4 bases from J, the junction contained 5 bases not matched to a gene. CDR3 bases read: TGCAGTGCTAGAGATAGCGGGAAATCGTACGAG. Its translation is CSARDSGKSYE. The complete CDR3 sequence is CSARDSGKSYEQYF.

The sample holds many counts of this clone. The read ends 3 residues shy of where the CDR3 ends; the end is completed using the germline J gene. The chain employs TRBV5-1 and TRBJ2-5; D possibly uses TRBD1 or TRBD2 (5 bases each). CDR1 and CDR2 from the germline V gene are SGHRS and YFSETQ. CDR3 length: 14 amino acids. The germline V and J ends were trimmed by 3 bases and 5 bases, with 14 bases remaining between them. The DNA read from the CDR3 is TGCGCCAGCAGCTGGAGGTTGGGGCGGGAGACC. This sequence encodes CASSWRLGRET. The full CDR3 protein is CASSWRLGRETQYF.

This clone was counted many times. The CDR3 goes on 3 residues after the read ends, and that part is filled in from the germline J gene. The chain employs TRBV5-1 and TRBJ1-2, with a tentative D call TRBD1 (6 bases). Germline V gene lookup returns CDR1 SGHRS and CDR2 YFSETQ. The CDR3 length is 12 residues. The CDR3 region is CASSRGGGGYTF. The CDR3 DNA, read in part, is TGCGCCAGCAGCCGGGGAGGGGGAGGC. The whole variable domain, remainder taken from reference TRBV5-1 and TRBJ1-2, is KAGVTQTPRYLIKTRGQQVTLSCSPISGHRSVSWYQQTPGQGLQFLFEYFSETQRNKGNFPGRFSGRQFSNSRSEMNVSTLELGDSALYLCASSRGGGGYTFGSGTRLTVV.

This clone was picked up many times. The read falls 3 residues short of the CDR3 end, and the missing part is taken from the germline J gene. This rearrangement joins TRBV6-2 or TRBV6-3 to TRBJ1-1, with 7 bases lining up with TRBD1. Looked up from germline, CDR1 is MNHEY and CDR2 is SVGEGT. Unmatched junction bases numbered 12, after V lost 6 bases and J lost 2 bases. The CDR3 covers 16 residues. This CDR3 reads CASRSDRVSKNTEAFF. The covered CDR3 bases are TGTGCCAGCAGAAGCGACAGGGTCTCAAAAAACACTGAA.

This clone was observed at least ten times. The CDR3 end lies 3 residues beyond the end of the read and is filled in from the germline J gene. This chain uses TRBV19 with TRBJ2-4; no firm D call. CDR1 and CDR2 (germline): LNHDA, SQIVND (reference sequence). There are 13 residues in the CDR3. V was cut by 1 base and J by 9 bases, with 10 bases left in between. This CDR3 reads CASSIVPKGIQYF. CDR3 DNA (partial): TGTGCCAGTAGTATAGTTCCAAAGGGCATT.

Details on this clone: Read sequence stops 3 residues before the CDR3 end, and the germline J gene provides the missing end. V and J are TRBV5-6 and TRBJ2-3, with 9 bases aligning to TRBD2. Looked up from germline, CDR1 is SGHDT and CDR2 is YYEEEE. This CDR3 comprises 15 residues. The CDR3 bases that were read are TGTGCCAGCAGCTCCTTAGCGGGGGCGGGGGAGACG. It translates to CASSSLAGAGET. The full-length CDR3 reads as CASSSLAGAGETQYF.

The sample holds many counts of this clone. The CDR3 end is not reached by the read, which stops 3 residues before it; the germline J gene fills it in. The V call is TRBV30, the J call TRBJ1-5, with D possibly TRBD1 on 5 matching bases. Germline V lookup: CDR1 GTSNPN, CDR2 SVGIG (reference sequence). The CDR3 is made up of 13 amino acids. V was cut by 5 bases and J by 0 bases, with 8 bases left in between. The chain's CDR3 is CAWSQGSNQPQHF. The DNA read from the CDR3 is TGTGCCTGGTCCCAGGGTAGCAATCAGCCC.

In its sample, this clone was seen many times. Incomplete CDR3 DNA: TGCAGTGCTAGGAGGGGCTTCCAAGAGACG. Translation gives CSARRGFQET. The CDR3, in full, reads CSARRGFQETQYF. The chain combines TRBV20-1 with TRBJ2-3; TRBD1 or TRBD2 may be the D gene (5 bases each). The read terminates 3 residues before the CDR3 end, so the remaining end is supplied by the germline J gene. The CDR3 has 13 residues. Germline V gene lookup returns CDR1 DFQATT and CDR2 SNEGSKA (reference sequence).

Many counts were recorded for this clone. Read sequence stops 3 residues before the CDR3 end, and the germline J gene provides the missing end. J is TRBJ1-3 and V is TRBV20-1; TRBD1 agrees at 8 bases. There are 13 residues in the CDR3. The V and J ends lost 5 bases and 6 bases, in that order; junction bases with no gene match: 6. Germline V gene sequence: CDR1 DFQATT, CDR2 SNEGSKA (reference sequence). The chain's CDR3 is CSAGGTGENTIYF. The DNA read from the CDR3 is TGCAGTGCTGGGGGGACAGGAGAAAACACC.

This clone came up a few times. Read sequence stops 3 residues before the CDR3 end, and the germline J gene provides the missing end. V usage is TRBV19 and J usage is TRBJ1-2; perhaps TRBD1 as D (5 bases). Germline CDR1 and CDR2: LNHDA and SQIVND (reference sequence). This CDR3 comprises 14 residues. The part of the CDR3 DNA that was read is TGTGCCAGTAGTATCCAGGGAGAAGGCAATGAC. It translates to CASSIQGEGND. In full, the CDR3 is CASSIQGEGNDYTF.

In this sample, this clone turned up many times. The CDR3 here is CASSLNLGTGDEKLFF. The DNA read from the CDR3 is TGTGCCAGTAGTCTCAATTTAGGGACAGGGGATGAAAAA. This chain links TRBV19 with TRBJ1-4, with 10 bases lining up with TRBD1. The CDR3 end is not reached by the read, which stops 3 residues before it; the germline J gene fills it in. V lost 5 bases, J lost 6 bases, and 9 bases stayed unmatched. In germline, CDR1 is LNHDA, CDR2 SQIVND (reference sequence). The CDR3 is made up of 16 amino acids. Looking up the rest from reference TRBV19 and TRBJ1-4 gives the full variable domain: DGGITQSPKYLFRKEGQNVTLSCEQNLNHDAMYWYRQDPGQGLRLIYYSQIVNDFQKGDIAEGYSVSREKKESFPLTVTSAQKNPTAFYLCASSLNLGTGDEKLFFGSGTQLSVL.

This clone appeared many times. Coverage ceases 3 residues before the CDR3 finishes, and the germline J gene fills in the end. The rearrangement uses TRBV2 and TRBJ2-4, with 11 bases that match TRBD2. There are 16 residues in the CDR3. The V and J ends lost 6 bases and 3 bases, in that order; junction bases with no gene match: 7. Germline lookup yields CDR1 SNHLY and CDR2 FYNNEI. Here the CDR3 reads CASRVGLAGGKNIQYF. The covered CDR3 bases are TGTGCCAGCAGGGTTGGACTAGCGGGTGGCAAAAACATT.

This clone appeared many times. The read ends 3 residues early relative to the CDR3; the germline J gene fills the gap. The V and J genes are TRBV6-2 or TRBV6-3 and TRBJ1-1; maybe TRBD1 (6 bases). V lost 6 bases and J lost 4, with 18 bases in between. Germline V gives CDR1 MNHEY, CDR2 SVGEGT. The CDR3 runs to 15 residues. Incomplete CDR3 DNA: TGTGCCAGCAGAGAACAACAACAGGGAGGCACTGAA. Translation: CASREQQQGGTE. The whole CDR3 protein reads CASREQQQGGTEAFF.

This clone was seen ten or more times. The read finishes 3 residues shy of the CDR3 end, and the germline J gene is used to complete it. This sequence joins TRBV6-1 and TRBJ2-3, with 14 nucleotides matching TRBD2. This CDR3 contains 16 residues. V was clipped by 3 bases and J by 1 base; unmatched bases: 0. Germline CDR1 is MNHNS and CDR2 is SASEGT. The covered CDR3 bases are TGTGCCAGCAGTGAGGGACTAGCGGGGGGCACAGATACG. It specifies CASSEGLAGGTDT. The complete CDR3 protein is CASSEGLAGGTDTQYF.

This clone was counted at least ten times. The CDR3 extends 3 residues past the end of the read, so its final part is completed from the germline J gene. The chain is built from TRBV6-2 or TRBV6-3 and TRBJ2-1; 7 nucleotides agree with TRBD2. This CDR3 spans 17 amino acids. V was clipped by 5 bases and J by 1 base; unmatched bases: 11. Germline values: CDR1 MNHEY, CDR2 SVGEGT. The CDR3 bases that were read are TGTGCCAGCAGTCCGGTCTGGGGGGGGTCATCCTACAATGAG. Translation: CASSPVWGGSSYNE. The full CDR3 protein is CASSPVWGGSSYNEQFF.